The source of this T cell receptor (beta chain) is a study of blood T cell repertoires in COVID-19. Using immunoSEQ multiplex PCR, the repertoire was profiled, and TCRdb retains in-frame clones only, with some absent. The sample has roughly 240,000 clones; about nine tenths are singletons. Material: PBMCs or T cells enriched from blood (not recorded which). The sequence came from a woman in her 30s with acute COVID-19.

This CDR3 is CASSPLGQGRGKANYGYTF. The CDR3 DNA sequence: TGTGCCAGCTCACCATTGGGACAGGGGAGGGGAAAAGCTAACTATGGCTACACCTTC. J is TRBJ1-2 and V is TRBV18, with 10 nucleotides matching TRBD1. The junction had 12 bases not matched to a gene; V was cut back by 2 bases and J by 0 bases. The CDR3 is made up of 19 amino acids. CDR1 is KGHSH, CDR2 LQKENI, per germline. Using reference TRBV18 and TRBJ1-2 for the parts outside the CDR3, the full variable domain is NAGVMQNPRHLVRRRGQEARLRCSPMKGHSHVYWYRQLPEEGLKFMVYLQKENIIDESGMPKERFSAEFPKEGPSILRIQQVVRGDSAAYFCASSPLGQGRGKANYGYTFGSGTRLTVV.